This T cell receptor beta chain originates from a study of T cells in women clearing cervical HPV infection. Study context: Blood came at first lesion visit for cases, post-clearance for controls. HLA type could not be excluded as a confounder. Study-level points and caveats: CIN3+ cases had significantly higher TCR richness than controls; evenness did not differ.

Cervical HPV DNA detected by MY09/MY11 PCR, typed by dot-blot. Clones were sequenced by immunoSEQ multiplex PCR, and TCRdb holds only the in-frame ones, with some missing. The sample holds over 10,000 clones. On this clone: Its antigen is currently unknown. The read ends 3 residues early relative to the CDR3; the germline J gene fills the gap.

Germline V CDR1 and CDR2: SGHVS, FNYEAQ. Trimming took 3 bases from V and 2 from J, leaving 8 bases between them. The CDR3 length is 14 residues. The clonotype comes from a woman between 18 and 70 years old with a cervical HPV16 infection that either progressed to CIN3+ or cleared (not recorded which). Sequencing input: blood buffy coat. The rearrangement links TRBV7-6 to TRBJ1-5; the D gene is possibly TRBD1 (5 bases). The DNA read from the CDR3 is TGTGCCAGCAGCTTGGGGCCGGGCAATCAGCCC. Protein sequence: CASSLGPGNQP. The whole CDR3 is CASSLGPGNQPQHF.